A selection of T cell receptor beta chains follows, all from one sample in a study of shared clonotypes between healthy human individuals. The table came from immunoSEQ multiplex PCR; TCRdb's copy has only in-frame clones and leaves some out. The table has approximately 2,000,000 clones, about 90% seen once. The sequencing sample was made of naive CD4+ T cells from PBMCs. The receptors come from a man aged 18 to 30 in good health. Some clones in this sample may be carry-over from other donors' samples. CDR3s include the opening cysteine and the closing phenylalanine or tryptophan. D genes are given only for firm matches. Clone size is stated in some rows and not others, as once, few, many or a class when expanded.

d_call,clone_size,v_call,j_call,cdr3_aa,cdr3_nt
NA,NA,TRBV5-4,TRBJ2-4,CASSLAGSKNIQYF,TGTGCCAGCAGCTTGGCCGGCAGTAAAAACATTCAGTACTTC
TRBD2,NA,TRBV5-6,TRBJ2-7,CASKGWREVNEQYF,TGTGCCAGCAAGGGTTGGCGGGAGGTTAACGAGCAGTACTTC
NA,NA,TRBV12-5,TRBJ1-1,CASGLTRGERNTEAFF,TGTGCTAGTGGCCTGACCCGGGGAGAGAGGAACACTGAAGCTTTCTTT
TRBD2,NA,TRBV7-3,TRBJ2-2,CASSSGGSGGTGELFF,TGTGCCAGCAGCTCCGGTGGGAGCGGGGGCACCGGGGAGCTGTTTTTT
TRBD2,NA,TRBV28,TRBJ2-3,CASSPRTSGNTQYF,TGTGCCAGCAGTCCAAGGACTAGCGGAAATACGCAGTATTTT
TRBD2,NA,TRBV4-2,TRBJ2-7,CASSPGTSVAYEQYF,TGTGCCAGCAGCCCCGGGACTAGCGTAGCCTACGAGCAGTACTTC
NA,NA,TRBV9,TRBJ1-5,CASSATGRRNQPQHF,TGTGCCAGCAGCGCCACAGGGCGGCGCAATCAGCCCCAGCATTTT
NA,NA,TRBV7-3,TRBJ2-1,CASSLGNRNNEQFF,TGTGCCAGCAGCTTAGGAAACCGCAACAATGAGCAGTTCTTC
NA,NA,TRBV29-1,TRBJ2-7,CSVEDLLGDSYEQYF,TGCAGCGTTGAAGATCTTCTGGGGGACTCCTACGAGCAGTACTTC
NA,once,TRBV7-9,TRBJ1-4,CAIAQGGGEKLFF,TGTGCCATCGCACAGGGAGGTGGCGAAAAACTGTTTTTT
NA,NA,TRBV10-3,TRBJ2-1,CAISDEGAGRRDEQFF,TGTGCCATCAGTGACGAAGGGGCAGGGAGGAGGGATGAGCAGTTCTTC
NA,NA,TRBV6-1,TRBJ2-6,CASSEYSGANVLTF,TGTGCCAGCAGCGAATACTCTGGGGCCAACGTCCTGACTTTC
NA,NA,TRBV7-3,TRBJ2-1,CASSLTWGDYEQFF,TGTGCCAGCAGCTTAACGTGGGGAGACTACGAGCAGTTCTTC
TRBD2,once,TRBV6-6,TRBJ2-7,CASTNSGSAYEQYF,TGTGCCAGCACCAACAGCGGGAGTGCGTACGAGCAGTACTTC
TRBD1,NA,TRBV5-6,TRBJ1-2,CASSLGTGGSYGYTF,TGTGCCAGCAGCTTGGGGACAGGGGGAAGTTATGGCTACACCTTC
TRBD2,NA,TRBV27,TRBJ2-1,CASSLWALAGGNEQFF,TGTGCCAGCAGTTTATGGGCGCTAGCGGGAGGTAATGAGCAGTTCTTC
NA,NA,TRBV28,TRBJ1-2,CASSTPAVGGYTF,TGTGCCAGCAGTACGCCAGCTGTCGGGGGCTACACCTTC
NA,NA,TRBV6-6,TRBJ2-1,CASSYRTFRSYNEQFF,TGTGCCAGCAGTTACCGGACTTTTAGGTCCTACAATGAGCAGTTCTTC
NA,NA,TRBV6-7,TRBJ1-5,CASSYPTGIRDQPQHF,TGTGCCAGCAGTTACCCCACAGGTATACGGGATCAGCCCCAGCATTTT
TRBD1,NA,TRBV5-4,TRBJ2-7,CASSTGQGWVQYF,TGTGCCAGCAGCACCGGACAGGGGTGGGTGCAGTACTTC
TRBD2,NA,TRBV20-1,TRBJ2-7,CSAKAGVWQYF,TGCAGTGCTAAAGCGGGGGTTTGGCAGTACTTC
NA,NA,TRBV6-5,TRBJ2-1,CASSPGPSYNEQFF,TGTGCCAGCAGCCCCGGTCCCTCCTACAATGAGCAGTTCTTC
TRBD1,NA,TRBV19,TRBJ1-3,CASRFGVWTGSSGNTIYF,TGTGCCAGTAGGTTCGGTGTATGGACAGGGTCGTCGGGAAACACCATATATTTT
TRBD2,NA,TRBV19,TRBJ2-3,CASSTRTSGRAAYTQYF,TGTGCCAGTAGTACCCGGACTAGCGGGAGGGCCGCGTATACGCAGTATTTT
NA,NA,TRBV7-2,TRBJ2-1,CASSLVATVSYDEQFF,TGTGCCAGCAGCTTAGTCGCGACTGTTTCGTACGATGAGCAGTTCTTC
TRBD2,NA,TRBV7-3,TRBJ2-7,CASSLGTSGSYEQYF,TGTGCCAGCAGCTTAGGGACTAGCGGGAGCTACGAGCAGTACTTC
TRBD1,NA,TRBV7-2,TRBJ1-1,CASSPGQAFRTFF,TGTGCCAGCAGCCCGGGACAGGCATTCCGGACTTTCTTT
NA,NA,TRBV29-1,TRBJ1-3,CSGKDSGNTIYF,TGCAGCGGTAAGGACTCTGGAAACACCATATATTTT
TRBD2,NA,TRBV7-3,TRBJ2-3,CASSPGLGGTDTQYF,TGTGCCAGCAGCCCGGGACTAGGGGGCACAGATACGCAGTATTTT
NA,NA,TRBV5-4,TRBJ2-2,CASSLVGRTGELFF,TGTGCCAGCAGCTTGGTAGGGAGAACCGGGGAGCTGTTTTTT
TRBD1,NA,TRBV25-1,TRBJ1-1,CATMTGFTEAFF,TGTGCCACCATGACAGGGTTCACTGAAGCTTTCTTT
TRBD1,NA,TRBV28,TRBJ1-1,CASSSRTGGNTEAFF,TGTGCCAGCAGTTCCAGGACAGGGGGCAACACTGAAGCTTTCTTT
NA,NA,TRBV7-9,TRBJ2-1,CASSLALWPPYNEQFF,TGTGCCAGCAGCTTAGCGTTGTGGCCTCCCTACAATGAGCAGTTCTTC
NA,once,TRBV7-2,TRBJ1-5,CASSLRPRANQPQHF,TGTGCCAGCAGCTTACGGCCCAGGGCAAATCAGCCCCAGCATTTT
TRBD2,NA,TRBV28,TRBJ2-1,CASSNSGTSAYNEQFF,TGTGCCAGCAGTAACTCCGGGACTAGCGCTTACAATGAGCAGTTCTTC
NA,NA,TRBV6-6,TRBJ2-6,CASSYEASGANVLTF,TGTGCCAGCAGTTACGAAGCCTCTGGGGCCAACGTCCTGACTTTC
NA,NA,TRBV2,TRBJ2-3,CASSPSGGASTDTQYF,TGTGCCAGCAGCCCAAGCGGTGGCGCCAGCACAGATACGCAGTATTTT
TRBD1,NA,TRBV10-3,TRBJ1-3,CAITRGHPGNTIYF,TGTGCCATCACGAGGGGGCATCCAGGAAACACCATATATTTT
NA,once,TRBV2,TRBJ2-7,CASSEAPPEGGTYEQYF,TGTGCCAGCAGTGAAGCTCCCCCGGAGGGGGGGACCTACGAGCAGTACTTC
NA,NA,TRBV7-9,TRBJ1-1,CASSFEPTPPTEAFF,TGTGCCAGCAGCTTCGAACCAACGCCCCCCACTGAAGCTTTCTTT
TRBD1,NA,TRBV2,TRBJ2-7,CASGQEQGPYEQYF,TGTGCCAGCGGACAAGAACAGGGGCCCTACGAGCAGTACTTC